What follows are 13 T cell receptor beta chains derived from one specimen sequenced in a study of blood T cell repertoires in COVID-19. Some clones are missing from TCRdb's copy, which holds only in-frame ones; the method was immunoSEQ multiplex PCR. The sample holds approximately 290,000 clones, 89% seen once. Sample: peripheral blood. These TCRs come from a woman aged 60-75 years with acute or convalescent COVID-19.

This rearrangement joins TRBV4-1 to TRBJ2-2; TRBD2 agrees at 9 bases. In germline, CDR1 is MGHRA, CDR2 YSYEKL. J lost 6 bases, V lost 1 base, and 9 bases had no gene match. The CDR3 spans 17 residues. Here the CDR3 DNA reads TGCGCCAGCAGCCAAGGGGATGCGGGAGGGCCCGCCGGGGAGCTGTTTTTT. Amino acids: CASSQGDAGGPAGELFF.

J is TRBJ1-2 and V is TRBV24-1; 8 bases line up with TRBD1. There are 14 residues in the CDR3. CDR1 and CDR2 (germline): KGHDR, SFDVKD. With V trimmed by 6 bases and J by 4 bases, 6 bases remained unmatched. CDR3 in DNA: TGTGCCACCAGTTCTACAGGGGGGAGCTATGGCTACACCTTC. This encodes CATSSTGGSYGYTF.

V usage is TRBV2 and J usage is TRBJ1-1, with TRBD1 matching over 8 bases. V was clipped by 4 bases and J by 7 bases; unmatched bases: 11. The CDR3 runs to 15 residues. Germline-derived CDR1 and CDR2 are SNHLY and FYNNEI. The CDR3 reads CASSGGSAGGGEAFF. DNA for the CDR3: TGTGCCAGCAGTGGAGGGTCCGCAGGGGGCGGTGAAGCTTTCTTT.

The J gene is TRBJ2-1, the V gene TRBV5-1; 13 nucleotides align to TRBD2. This CDR3 contains 15 residues. V shed 4 bases, J shed 7 bases, and the junction held 5 bases outside the gene matches. The germline CDR1 and CDR2 sequences are SGHRS and YFSETQ. Here the CDR3 reads CASSPGLAGANEQFF. The CDR3 nucleotides are TGCGCCAGCAGCCCCGGACTAGCGGGGGCTAATGAGCAGTTCTTC.

This rearrangement joins TRBV7-3 to TRBJ1-1; the D gene is possibly TRBD1 (6 bases). Germline V gene lookup returns CDR1 SGHTA and CDR2 FQGTGA. Trimming took 8 bases from V and 8 from J, leaving 21 bases between them. The CDR3 spans 14 residues. Here the CDR3 reads CASSARGAPEEAFF. CDR3 DNA sequence: TGTGCCAGCTCGGCCCGGGGGGCTCCAGAAGAAGCTTTCTTT.

The chain uses TRBV6-2 or TRBV6-3 and TRBJ2-6; no clear D. Germline-derived CDR1 and CDR2 are MNHEY and SVGEGT. The CDR3 loop spans 15 amino acids. The V end lost 3 bases, the J end lost 0 bases, and 6 bases lay between the germline ends. The chain's CDR3 is CASSYRSSGANVLTF. For the CDR3, the DNA is TGTGCCAGCAGTTATCGGTCCTCTGGGGCCAACGTCCTGACTTTC.

This chain links TRBV9 with TRBJ2-1; TRBD2 matches at 8 bases. V gave up 0 bases and J gave up 0 bases; unmatched junction bases: 8. The CDR3 is made up of 18 amino acids. CDR1 SGDLS and CDR2 YYNGEE come from the germline V gene. Written as DNA, the CDR3 is TGTGCCAGCAGCGTAGATAGCGGGACTACGAGCTCCTACAATGAGCAGTTCTTC. Translated, it gives CASSVDSGTTSSYNEQFF. Drawing the rest from reference TRBV9 and TRBJ2-1, the complete variable domain is DSGVTQTPKHLITATGQRVTLRCSPRSGDLSVYWYQQSLDQGLQFLIQYYNGEERAKGNILERFSAQQFPDLHSELNLSSLELGDSALYFCASSVDSGTTSSYNEQFFGPGTRLTVL.

This clone was counted once. The chain is built from TRBV10-2 and TRBJ2-7; tentatively, D is TRBD1 (6 bases). V was shortened by 3 bases and J by 0 bases, with 21 bases between the two germline ends. Per germline, CDR1 WSHSY and CDR2 SAAADI. The CDR3 spans 18 residues. The chain's CDR3 is CASSDKGVPKGPSYEQYF. The CDR3 DNA is TGCGCCAGCAGTGATAAGGGGGTCCCCAAGGGCCCCTCCTACGAGCAGTACTTC.

The chain links TRBV6-2 or TRBV6-3 to TRBJ1-1, with 7 bases matching TRBD1. Germline-derived CDR1 and CDR2 are MNHEY and SVGEGT. The CDR3 consists of 16 residues. V trimming: 4 bases; J trimming: 2 bases; junction bases outside the gene matches: 10. DNA of the CDR3: TGTGCCAGCAGTTCCCTGTCAGGGGGGAGAAACACTGAAGCTTTCTTT. It yields the protein CASSSLSGGRNTEAFF.

This chain connects TRBV7-8 to TRBJ2-1, with TRBD2 matching 7 bases. The CDR3 has 15 residues. The V gene's germline CDR1 is SGHVS and CDR2 FQNEAQ. The V segment lost 1 base and the J segment 6 bases; nucleotides outside the gene matches: 6. The CDR3 loop is CASSLELAELNEQFF. The CDR3 DNA reads as TGTGCCAGCAGCTTAGAGCTAGCGGAACTCAATGAGCAGTTCTTC.

This chain uses TRBV20-1 with TRBJ2-1, with 8 bases matching TRBD1. The V segment lost 3 bases and the J segment 0 bases; nucleotides outside the gene matches: 4. Germline CDR1 reads DFQATT; CDR2 reads SNEGSKA (reference sequence). The CDR3 consists of 15 residues. The CDR3 nucleotides are TGCAGTGCTAGTAGGGACAGGCGCTCCTACAATGAGCAGTTCTTC. This sequence encodes CSASRDRRSYNEQFF.

The chain carries TRBV6-2 or TRBV6-3 and TRBJ2-3; 8 nucleotides match TRBD1. V gave up 3 bases and J gave up 4 bases; unmatched junction bases: 18. Germline V lookup: CDR1 MNHEY, CDR2 SVGEGT. CDR3 size: 19 residues. For the CDR3, the DNA is TGTGCCAGCAGTTATCCCCGGATGACAGGGGTGTTCGTAGCAGATACGCAGTATTTT. The encoded protein is CASSYPRMTGVFVADTQYF.

This chain uses TRBV30 with TRBJ1-5; possibly TRBD1 for D (5 bases). The CDR3 is 15 amino acids. Trimming left V 0 bases short and J 0 bases short, with 9 bases between. Per germline, CDR1 GTSNPN and CDR2 SVGIG (reference sequence). CDR3 sequence reads: CAWSVRGNSNQPQHF. CDR3 coding DNA: TGTGCCTGGAGTGTACGGGGGAATAGCAATCAGCCCCAGCATTTT.